Reported below is one T cell receptor beta chain. What it recognizes is unknown. The record originates from a study of glioma-infiltrating T cells. The wider study: Blood libraries targeted about 4- to 10-fold coverage of roughly 1 million T cells.

Whole-study findings and limits: Gliomas, especially low-grade, showed above-expected tissue-blood divergence; non-neoplastic patients showed below. Patients with low tissue-blood divergence carried a signature set of shared blood CDR3 motifs.

Using RNA template, CDR3s of TCR alpha and beta were amplified with iRepertoire arm-PCR. MiXCR, applied by TCRdb to the multiplex PCR reads, yields one record per CDR3 protein. The table records approximately 400,000 distinct CDR3 sequences, around 38% of them present only once. This CDR3 comprises 15 residues. Germline CDR1 MNHEY, CDR2 SVGEGT. V was clipped by 7 bases and J by 3 bases; unmatched bases: 12. The source material was glioma tissue, nonneoplastic brain tissue, or PBMCs (not recorded which). This receptor was taken from a human donor with low-grade glioma or glioblastoma, undergoing nonglioma brain surgery, or in good health (not recorded which). V is TRBV6-2 or TRBV6-3 and J is TRBJ2-7, with 7 bases that match TRBD2. The CDR3 DNA follows: TGTGCCAGCACCCGCGCCGGGGGGAGCCTCTACGAGCAGTACTTC. Encoded protein: CASTRAGGSLYEQYF.